The 29 T cell receptor beta chains listed next were all sequenced from one sample in a study of blood T cell repertoires in COVID-19. Assay: immunoSEQ multiplex PCR; the TCRdb copy retains only in-frame clones and omits some. The sample lists around 300,000 clones, roughly 85% occurring once. The sequencing input was peripheral blood. These receptors all come from a human donor in a cohort sampled during active COVID-19.

The rearrangement uses TRBV13 and TRBJ1-4; a possible D gene is TRBD1 (5 bases). Per germline, CDR1 PRHDT and CDR2 FYEKMQ (reference sequence). Trimming shortened V by 5 bases and J by 3 bases, and 10 bases separated the two germline ends. This CDR3 is 14 amino acids long. CDR3: CASSTRVANEKLFF. The CDR3 region has the DNA TGTGCCAGCAGCACCAGGGTAGCTAATGAAAAACTGTTTTTT. Based on the CDR3 plus reference TRBV13 and TRBJ1-4, the full variable domain is AAGVIQSPRHLIKEKRETATLKCYPIPRHDTVYWYQQGPGQDPQFLISFYEKMQSDKGSIPDRFSAQQFSDYHSELNMSSLELGDSALYFCASSTRVANEKLFFGSGTQLSVL.

The chain joins TRBV6-5 to TRBJ1-1; the D gene is possibly TRBD1 (6 bases). This CDR3 is 14 amino acids long. Germline V gene sequence: CDR1 MNHEY, CDR2 SVGAGI. V shed 2 bases and J shed 5 bases, with 12 bases lying between them. CDR3 residues: CASSYLQGGTEAFF. The CDR3 DNA is TGTGCCAGCAGTTACCTACAGGGAGGGACTGAAGCTTTCTTT.

DNA of the CDR3: TGTGCCAGCAGCCCACAGGGTTATGGCTACACCTTC. As protein: CASSPQGYGYTF. V usage is TRBV6-5 and J usage is TRBJ1-2; D perhaps matches TRBD1 (6 bases). This CDR3 contains 12 residues. CDR1 and CDR2 (germline): MNHEY, SVGAGI. V was shortened by 6 bases and J by 5 bases, with 10 bases between the two germline ends.

This chain joins TRBV5-1 and TRBJ2-2, with D perhaps TRBD1 (5 bases). V was clipped by 2 bases and J by 7 bases, with 12 bases between them. Germline values: CDR1 SGHRS, CDR2 YFSETQ. This CDR3 spans 14 amino acids. CDR3 region: CASSFPERGGELFF. CDR3 DNA sequence: TGCGCCAGCAGCTTCCCGGAAAGGGGCGGGGAGCTGTTTTTT.

This sequence joins TRBV27 and TRBJ2-1; TRBD2 is a possible D gene (6 bases). Germline V lookup: CDR1 MNHEY, CDR2 SMNVEV (reference sequence). The CDR3 is made up of 16 amino acids. Trimming pared 5 bases from V and 2 bases from J, leaving 16 bases between. The CDR3 region has the DNA TGTGCCAGCAGTCCCATTGCGGGGTTCACCTACAATGAGCAGTTCTTC. Protein sequence: CASSPIAGFTYNEQFF.

The V and J genes are TRBV27 and TRBJ1-5; TRBD1 matches 8 bases. The length of the CDR3 is 15 residues. J was trimmed by 3 bases and V by 6 bases; bases with no gene match: 7. The germline CDR1 and CDR2 sequences are MNHEY and SMNVEV (reference sequence). This CDR3 reads CASSQRQGPNQPQHF. Written as DNA, the CDR3 is TGTGCCAGCAGCCAACGACAGGGGCCCAATCAGCCCCAGCATTTT.

The chain is built from TRBV2 and TRBJ1-5, with 9 bases fitting TRBD1. V shed 2 bases, J shed 9 bases, and the junction held 5 bases outside the gene matches. Germline CDR1 and CDR2: SNHLY and FYNNEI. The CDR3 loop spans 14 amino acids. The chain's CDR3 is CASSERTGVVPQHF. In DNA form, the CDR3 reads TGTGCCAGCAGTGAAAGGACAGGGGTCGTGCCCCAGCATTTT.

The CDR3 bases are TGTGCCAGCATTCGAGCGGGGGAAGATACGCAGTATTTT. Translating it yields CASIRAGEDTQYF. The genes are TRBV27 and TRBJ2-3, with 8 bases aligning to TRBD2. V shed 7 bases, J shed 5 bases, and the junction held 5 bases outside the gene matches. CDR1 MNHEY and CDR2 SMNVEV come from the germline V gene (reference sequence). The CDR3 runs 13 residues.

This chain uses TRBV6-4 with TRBJ1-2; a possible D gene is TRBD1 (6 bases). The V gene's germline CDR1 is MRHNA and CDR2 SNTAGT. The CDR3 length is 13 residues. CDR3 in DNA: TGTGTACTGGTGGGGGGGCCGGGCTATGGCTACACCTTC. Its protein product is CVLVGGPGYGYTF.

V gene TRBV7-6 combines with J gene TRBJ2-7; no clear D. The CDR3 consists of 16 residues. The germline gives CDR1 SGHVS, CDR2 FNYEAQ. V lost 7 bases, J lost 3 bases, and 22 bases lay in between. The CDR3 is CASKSTHVQVSYEQYF. The DNA of the CDR3 is TGTGCCAGCAAATCCACCCATGTTCAGGTAAGCTACGAGCAGTACTTC.

The chain links TRBV12-5 to TRBJ2-7; no definite D call. The CDR3 has 13 residues. V lost 0 bases and J lost 5, with 8 bases in between. Germline V gene data show CDR1 as LGHNT and CDR2 as FRNRAP. The DNA of the CDR3 is TGTGCTAGTGGTTTGGTCGAGTCTGACGAGCAGTACTTC. Its protein product is CASGLVESDEQYF.

V usage is TRBV10-2 and J usage is TRBJ2-7; 15 bases map to TRBD2. CDR1 and CDR2 (germline): WSHSY, SAAADI. V dropped 7 bases and J dropped 6; count of bases not matched to a gene: 4. The CDR3 spans 14 residues. CDR3 in DNA: TGCGCCAGCAACGGACTAGCGGGGGGGCCCGAGCAGTACTTC. This translates into CASNGLAGGPEQYF.

The chain joins TRBV9 to TRBJ2-1, with a weak D call TRBD1 (6 bases). The germline V gene has CDR1 SGDLS and CDR2 YYNGEE. The V end lost 2 bases, the J end lost 4 bases, and 19 bases lay between the germline ends. The CDR3 totals 17 residues. The CDR3 loop reads CASSVSWGLVEYNEQFF. The CDR3, as DNA: TGTGCCAGCAGCGTGTCTTGGGGGCTCGTAGAGTACAATGAGCAGTTCTTC.

The chain joins TRBV1 to TRBJ1-1. TRBV1 is tagged as a pseudogene. This CDR3 contains 14 residues. This chain's CDR3 is CTSSQAMLNTEAFF. CDR3 sequence (DNA): TGCACCAGCAGCCAAGCTATGTTGAACACTGAAGCTTTCTTT.

This clone was detected a few times. The chain employs TRBV6-5 and TRBJ2-1, with D possibly matching TRBD2 (6 bases). Looked up from germline, CDR1 is MNHEY and CDR2 is SVGAGI. The CDR3 is made up of 12 amino acids. Trimming removed 0 bases from V and 15 bases from J, with 12 bases in between. Written as DNA, the CDR3 is TGTGCCAGCAGTTACTCGAAGGAGGGTCTGTTCTTC. The encoded protein is CASSYSKEGLFF.

V gene TRBV9 combines with J gene TRBJ1-2; TRBD1 matches at 8 bases. The CDR3 runs to 14 residues. Germline CDR1 SGDLS, CDR2 YYNGEE. J gave up 8 bases and V 4 bases, and 10 bases lay outside the gene matches. In DNA, the CDR3 is TGTGCCAGCAGCCCTGGGACAGGAAGGTACGGCTACACCTTC. It encodes CASSPGTGRYGYTF. Full variable domain (outside the CDR3, taken from reference TRBV9 and TRBJ1-2): DSGVTQTPKHLITATGQRVTLRCSPRSGDLSVYWYQQSLDQGLQFLIQYYNGEERAKGNILERFSAQQFPDLHSELNLSSLELGDSALYFCASSPGTGRYGYTFGSGTRLTVV.

This rearrangement joins TRBV2 to TRBJ2-3, with TRBD2 as a possible D gene (6 bases). The CDR3 contains 16 residues. V gave up 4 bases and J gave up 3 bases, with 17 bases separating them. Germline CDR1 and CDR2: SNHLY and FYNNEI. DNA for the CDR3: TGTGCCAGCAGTGTTCGGGTCGGAGGGAAAACAGATACGCAGTATTTT. It encodes CASSVRVGGKTDTQYF.

The chain combines TRBV10-2 with TRBJ1-5; D is ambiguous. The V and J ends lost 5 bases and 0 bases respectively, with 11 bases between them. This CDR3 is built from 15 residues. CDR1 is WSHSY, CDR2 SAAADI, per germline. The DNA of the CDR3 is TGCGCCAGCAGTAGTGGGCTATATAGCAATCAGCCCCAGCATTTT. This translates into CASSSGLYSNQPQHF.

The chain recombines TRBV2 with TRBJ1-2; D perhaps matches TRBD1 (6 bases). V was clipped by 7 bases and J by 0 bases, with 12 bases between them. The CDR3 sequence is 14 residues long. Germline CDR1 SNHLY, CDR2 FYNNEI. The CDR3 DNA reads as TGTGCCAGCAAGGGGGGGGATACTAACTATGGCTACACCTTC. Translating it yields CASKGGDTNYGYTF.

The chain is built from TRBV18 and TRBJ1-2, with D maybe TRBD1 (5 bases). The ends were cut back, 1 base at V and 2 bases at J, with 5 bases in the middle. Per the germline V gene, CDR1 is KGHSH and CDR2 is LQKENI. The CDR3 is made up of 13 amino acids. CDR3 sequence: CASSPQGNYGYTF. In DNA form, the CDR3 reads TGTGCCAGCTCACCACAGGGGAACTATGGCTACACCTTC.

The V call is TRBV12-3 or TRBV12-4, the J call TRBJ2-3; D not certain. Trimming shortened V by 6 bases and J by 6 bases, and 10 bases separated the two germline ends. The CDR3 sequence is 12 residues long. The CDR3 is CASRPPGDTQYF. DNA of the CDR3: TGTGCCAGCAGACCCCCCGGGGATACGCAGTATTTT.

This sequence joins TRBV18 and TRBJ2-7; the D gene is possibly TRBD2 (6 bases). The CDR3 is 15 residues long. Trimming pared 6 bases from V and 3 bases from J, leaving 18 bases between. The germline V gene encodes CDR1 KGHSH and CDR2 LQKENI. As DNA, the CDR3 is TGTGCCAGCTCTCCCATCGGCGGGGCCGACTACGAGCAGTACTTC. It is translated as CASSPIGGADYEQYF.

The V gene is TRBV4-1, the J gene TRBJ1-5; 7 nucleotides align to TRBD1. V trimming: 4 bases; J trimming: 0 bases; junction bases outside the gene matches: 9. The V gene's germline CDR1 is MGHRA and CDR2 YSYEKL. There are 17 residues in the CDR3. The CDR3 DNA reads as TGCGCCAGCAGCCCAGGAGGGGGCCGTTATAGCAATCAGCCCCAGCATTTT. This encodes CASSPGGGRYSNQPQHF.

This clone was recorded a few times. The V call is TRBV4-1, the J call TRBJ1-5; 8 nucleotides line up with TRBD1. CDR1 MGHRA and CDR2 YSYEKL come from the germline V gene. The CDR3 sequence is 16 residues long. V lost 3 bases and J lost 6; bases outside the gene matches: 10. CDR3 DNA sequence: TGCGCCAGCAGCCAGTGGGCCGGGACAGGAGTTCAGCCCCAGCATTTT. Amino acids: CASSQWAGTGVQPQHF.

Regarding this clone: The identical CDR3 is also encoded by other nucleotide sequences in the sample. The rearrangement joins TRBV12-3 or TRBV12-4 to TRBJ1-1; TRBD1 matches 9 bases. The length of the CDR3 is 13 residues. V lost 6 bases to trimming and J lost 5 bases; unmatched junction nucleotides: 4. The CDR3 protein is CASSPGTGTEAFF. As DNA, the CDR3 is TGTGCCAGCAGCCCAGGGACAGGGACTGAAGCTTTCTTT.

The V call is TRBV5-1, the J call TRBJ2-3, with D perhaps matching TRBD1 (6 bases). The CDR3 runs 18 residues. The germline V gene has CDR1 SGHRS and CDR2 YFSETQ. Between the trimmed V and J ends, which lost 4 bases and 1 base, there was a span of 22 bases. Written as DNA, the CDR3 is TGCGCCAGCAGCCGTCGACAGGATCCCTCTATTCGCACAGATACGCAGTATTTT. Protein: CASSRRQDPSIRTDTQYF.

V and J are TRBV5-6 and TRBJ1-2, with TRBD1 as a possible D gene (5 bases). The CDR3 extends over 16 amino acids. With 0 bases removed from V and 3 bases from J, the gap between germline ends came to 15 bases. Germline V gives CDR1 SGHDT, CDR2 YYEEEE. This chain's CDR3 is CASSLGMRGADYGYTF. CDR3 DNA: TGTGCCAGCAGCTTGGGTATGCGTGGGGCCGACTATGGCTACACCTTC.

This clone was recorded only once. The chain combines TRBV9 with TRBJ1-2; 8 bases are shared with TRBD1. The length of the CDR3 is 20 residues. Per germline, CDR1 SGDLS and CDR2 YYNGEE. V was clipped by 0 bases and J by 2 bases; unmatched bases: 18. CDR3 residues: CASSVDFRGTGSFSNYGYTF. In nucleotides, the CDR3 is TGTGCCAGCAGCGTAGATTTCAGGGGGACAGGTTCCTTTTCAAACTATGGCTACACCTTC.

This chain links TRBV5-1 with TRBJ2-6; TRBD1 agrees at 9 bases. V lost 0 bases to trimming and J lost 1 base; unmatched junction nucleotides: 2. CDR1 and CDR2 (germline): SGHRS, YFSETQ. There are 17 residues in the CDR3. CDR3 amino acids: CASSLDRGRSGANVLTF. The CDR3 DNA reads as TGCGCCAGCAGCTTGGACAGGGGGCGGTCTGGGGCCAACGTCCTGACTTTC.